The 19 T cell receptor beta chains below were found in one sample sequenced in a study of CD8+ T cells in alopecia areata. Isolated RNA was reverse transcribed into cDNA used as the sequencing template. This table comes from immunoSEQ multiplex PCR, and its TCRdb copy is limited to in-frame clones, with some not included. Here the sample spans 220,000 or so clones, roughly 57% being singletons. The starting material was CD4+ T cells sorted from blood, obtained at week 0. These receptors all come from a human donor with alopecia areata.

This clone was counted a single time. The J gene is TRBJ2-7, the V gene TRBV5-1; 8 positions match TRBD2. Germline lookup yields CDR1 SGHRS and CDR2 YFSETQ. The CDR3 extends over 14 amino acids. V was clipped by 3 bases and J by 0 bases; unmatched bases: 2. The CDR3 coding sequence is TGCGCCAGCAGCTCGGGACTAGGCTCCTACGAGCAGTACTTC. Residues: CASSSGLGSYEQYF.

This sequence joins TRBV6-1 and TRBJ1-2; D is possibly TRBD1 (5 bases). This CDR3 has 15 amino acids. CDR1 and CDR2 (germline): MNHNS, SASEGT. V was clipped by 6 bases and J by 3 bases, with 17 bases between them. The CDR3, as DNA: TGTGCCAGCAGGAGGGACCTCCAAGGGGACTATGGCTACACCTTC. This translates into CASRRDLQGDYGYTF.

This clone was counted between two and nine times. CDR3 in DNA: TGTGCCAGCAGCTTAGCTGGGGAGGGGAGGAGCTATGGCTACACCTTC. Translating it yields CASSLAGEGRSYGYTF. This sequence joins TRBV7-2 and TRBJ1-2, with a tentative D call TRBD1 (5 bases). Germline values: CDR1 SGHTA, CDR2 FQGNSA. The CDR3 contains 16 residues. Trimming cost V 0 bases and J 4 bases, with 15 bases left between them.

This clone has more than one count but fewer than ten. This chain connects TRBV7-3 to TRBJ2-3; 7 positions match TRBD2. The CDR3 contains 14 residues. Germline trimming cut 8 bases from V and 2 bases from J; bases unmatched to any gene: 7. From germline, CDR1 is SGHTA and CDR2 FQGTGA. The CDR3 DNA reads TGTGCCAGCGCCCCTAGCGGAAACACAGATACGCAGTATTTT. It codes for CASAPSGNTDTQYF.

V is TRBV4-1 and J is TRBJ1-1, with TRBD1 matching 8 bases. The junction had 6 bases not matched to a gene; V was cut back by 5 bases and J by 1 base. The CDR3 is made up of 15 amino acids. Germline CDR1 MGHRA, CDR2 YSYEKL. The CDR3 reads CASSRTGRTNTEAFF. In DNA form, the CDR3 reads TGCGCCAGCAGCAGGACAGGGCGGACGAACACTGAAGCTTTCTTT.

The sample holds a few counts of this clone. The gene calls are TRBV10-3 and TRBJ2-5; the match to TRBD1 covers 10 bases. V was pared by 4 bases and J by 2 bases, with 4 bases of the junction left unmatched. CDR3 length: 15 residues. The germline V gene encodes CDR1 ENHRY and CDR2 SYGVKD. The CDR3 loop is CAISAGDRGQETQYF. The CDR3 DNA reads TGTGCCATCAGTGCAGGGGACAGGGGACAAGAGACCCAGTACTTC.

The J gene is TRBJ2-7, the V gene TRBV4-1; D is unclear. The CDR3 spans 15 residues. Germline values: CDR1 MGHRA, CDR2 YSYEKL. V gave up 6 bases and J gave up 0 bases, with 15 bases separating them. CDR3 protein: CASRKFGQDSYEQYF. The CDR3 bases are TGCGCCAGCAGGAAGTTTGGGCAGGACTCCTACGAGCAGTACTTC.

The CDR3 sequence is CASSEGDRGETQYF. The DNA of the CDR3 is TGCGCCAGCAGTGAGGGGGACAGGGGGGAGACCCAGTACTTC. This rearrangement joins TRBV10-2 to TRBJ2-5, with 11 bases lining up with TRBD1. CDR1 and CDR2 from the germline V gene are WSHSY and SAAADI. The CDR3 totals 14 residues. V was clipped by 2 bases and J by 5 bases; unmatched bases: 1.

This clone was seen a few times. The chain employs TRBV7-9 and TRBJ2-1; 8 bases map to TRBD2. Germline V lookup: CDR1 SEHNR, CDR2 FQNEAQ (reference sequence). After removal of 11 bases from V and 6 bases from J, the junction contained 9 bases not matched to a gene. The CDR3 covers 13 residues. CDR3 bases: TGTGCCTGGCGGAGCGGGAGTGGCAATGAGCAGTTCTTC. This codes for CAWRSGSGNEQFF.

The chain links TRBV7-9 to TRBJ2-3; tentatively, D is TRBD1 (5 bases). Between the trimmed V and J ends, which lost 1 base and 4 bases, there was a span of 9 bases. The CDR3 has 14 amino acids. Germline CDR1 reads SEHNR; CDR2 reads FQNEAQ (reference sequence). CDR3 sequence reads: CASSLEGVADTQYF. The CDR3 nucleotides are TGTGCCAGCAGCTTAGAAGGGGTGGCAGATACGCAGTATTTT.

The chain has TRBV9 and TRBJ1-2; D gene uncertain. The V and J ends lost 0 bases and 4 bases respectively, with 7 bases between them. Germline values: CDR1 SGDLS, CDR2 YYNGEE. This CDR3 region has 13 residues. CDR3 in DNA: TGTGCCAGCAGCGTAGACGGCGGCTATGGCTACACCTTC. It specifies CASSVDGGYGYTF.

This clone was recorded a few times. The rearrangement uses TRBV29-1 and TRBJ2-2; 8 positions agree with TRBD1. With V trimmed by 5 bases and J by 4 bases, 6 bases remained unmatched. Germline lookup yields CDR1 SQVTM and CDR2 ANQGSEA. The CDR3 loop spans 14 amino acids. CDR3 amino acids: CSVRTGSFTGELFF. The CDR3 bases are TGCAGCGTTCGGACAGGGTCTTTCACCGGGGAGCTGTTTTTT.

V gene TRBV14 combines with J gene TRBJ2-2; 8 nucleotides align to TRBD1. This CDR3 is 19 amino acids long. Germline loops: CDR1 SGHDN, CDR2 FVKESK. V was pared by 1 base and J by 3 bases, with 13 bases of the junction left unmatched. CDR3 amino acids: CASSQAHLVGQGYTGELFF. For the CDR3, the DNA is TGTGCCAGCAGCCAAGCCCATCTTGTAGGACAGGGTTACACCGGGGAGCTGTTTTTT.

The chain couples TRBV29-1 to TRBJ2-1, with TRBD1 matching 7 bases. The CDR3 consists of 12 residues. Looked up from germline, CDR1 is SQVTM and CDR2 is ANQGSEA. The V gene end was trimmed by 7 bases and the J gene end by 7 bases; junction bases not matched to a gene: 7. CDR3 DNA: TGCAGCGCTTCCCAGGGGGTGAATGAGCAGTTCTTC. Protein: CSASQGVNEQFF.

The rearrangement joins TRBV15 to TRBJ2-5, with D unresolved. Germline CDR1 reads LNHNV; CDR2 reads YYDKDF (reference sequence). The CDR3 runs to 14 residues. V was trimmed by 0 bases and J by 5 bases, leaving 10 bases between them. CDR3 in amino acids: CATSRDVGLETQYF. Written as DNA, the CDR3 is TGTGCCACCAGCAGAGATGTAGGTCTCGAGACCCAGTACTTC.

This rearrangement joins TRBV7-2 to TRBJ2-4, with 7 bases aligning to TRBD1. Per germline, CDR1 SGHTA and CDR2 FQGNSA. CDR3 length equals 16 residues. V dropped 5 bases and J dropped 2; count of bases not matched to a gene: 9. This CDR3 reads CASSSTYRGSKNIQYF. CDR3 coding DNA: TGTGCCAGCAGCAGTACCTACAGGGGATCCAAAAACATTCAGTACTTC. Using reference TRBV7-2 and TRBJ2-4 for the parts outside the CDR3, the full variable domain is GAGVSQSPSNKVTEKGKDVELRCDPISGHTALYWYRQSLGQGLEFLIYFQGNSAPDKSGLPSDRFSAERTGGSVSTLTIQRTQQEDSAVYLCASSSTYRGSKNIQYFGAGTRLSVL.

The gene calls are TRBV7-9 and TRBJ2-3; D is ambiguous. The CDR3 has 12 amino acids. V lost 2 bases and J lost 6, with 6 bases in between. Per the germline V gene, CDR1 is SEHNR and CDR2 is FQNEAQ (reference sequence). The CDR3 loop reads CASSLTEDTQYF. For the CDR3, the DNA is TGTGCCAGCAGCTTAACCGAGGATACGCAGTATTTT.

The V and J genes are TRBV4-1 and TRBJ2-3, with D possibly matching TRBD1 (6 bases). Trimming removed 2 bases from V and 1 base from J, with 10 bases in between. This CDR3 is built from 15 residues. Per germline, CDR1 MGHRA and CDR2 YSYEKL. The CDR3 protein is CASSQTGQRTDTQYF. As DNA, the CDR3 is TGCGCCAGCAGCCAAACTGGACAGCGCACAGATACGCAGTATTTT.

The count of this clone is one. The genes are TRBV6-6 and TRBJ1-5, with D hard to call. The ends were cut back, 3 bases at V and 3 bases at J, with 6 bases in the middle. Germline CDR1 MNHNY, CDR2 SVGAGI (reference sequence). There are 13 residues in the CDR3. The CDR3 sequence: CASSYLDNQPQHF. The DNA for the CDR3 is TGTGCCAGCAGTTATTTGGACAATCAGCCCCAGCATTTT.